This T cell receptor (beta chain) was sequenced during a study of somatic mutations in cytotoxic T cells in rheumatoid arthritis. Positive magnetic bead selection, which isolated the CD4+ and CD8+ cells, was followed by a flow cytometry check of purity. Study-wide points: Patients with a largest CD8+ clone exceeding 20% of CD8+ cells numbered about an eighth of the 65.

Data came from immunoSEQ multiplex PCR; TCRdb stores just in-frame clones and leaves some out. The table lists nearly 20,000 clones, roughly nine tenths of them singletons. Comments on this clone: Its cognate antigen is unknown.

Germline-derived CDR1 and CDR2 are LNHNV and YYDKDF (reference sequence). The CDR3 is made up of 15 amino acids. V was clipped by 5 bases and J by 3 bases, with 16 bases between them. The TCR was taken from a middle-aged man in good health. The rearrangement uses TRBV15 and TRBJ1-1; D remains ambiguous. Sequencing was carried out using CD8+ T cells sorted from blood. The CDR3, as DNA: TGTGCCACCAGCCGGTGGGTTGGGGTGGACACTGAAGCTTTCTTT. Protein: CATSRWVGVDTEAFF.